The present T cell receptor (beta chain) was sequenced within a study of post-analysis software for immune sequencing data. Points from the study as a whole: Five TRBV segments, TRBV5-6, TRBV5-1 and TRBV20-1 among them, were found more frequent in patients than controls. Samples made in the same batch grouped tightly together by F measure.

Unique molecular identifiers tagged the TCR beta cDNA libraries. From approximately 0.95 to 9.8 million T cells, 450,000 to 550,000 cDNA molecules were obtained. TCRdb reanalysed the PCR reads using MiXCR and keeps one entry per CDR3 protein. The table lists some 190,000 distinct CDR3 sequences, around 29% of them singletons, with around 3.2% in the top ten. In its sample, this clonotype was seen a few times. Its antigen is unknown. Per germline, CDR1 MGHDK and CDR2 SYGVNS. The V end was cut by 6 bases, the J end by 8 bases, with 19 bases between. CDR3 size: 14 residues. Specimen: blood. The V and J genes are TRBV25-1 and TRBJ1-2; no clear D gene. The TCR originated in a girl aged 2-17 years with multiple sclerosis. This CDR3 reads CASRDVWNGRGYTF. DNA for the CDR3: TGTGCCAGCAGGGACGTTTGGAACGGGAGAGGCTACACCTTC.